The rows below give T cell receptor beta chains drawn from one sample of a study of shared clonotypes between healthy human individuals. The protocol was immunoSEQ multiplex PCR, while the TCRdb copy is restricted to in-frame clones and leaves out a portion. Counted here are hundreds of thousands of clones, 90% to 97% occurring once; the ten biggest clones make up 0.095% to 0.13%. The sequenced sample consisted of naive CD8+ T cells sorted from blood. The receptors were sampled from a woman aged 25 to 39 in good health. Each CDR3 is given with its conserved first and last residue. Fields, in order: J gene, CDR3 length, V gene, CDR3 protein.

J: TRBJ2-1
length: 14
V: TRBV28
CDR3: CASSLAGDYNEQFF

J: TRBJ1-2
length: 12
V: TRBV6-5
CDR3: CASSPDRDGYTF

J: TRBJ1-1
length: 13
V: TRBV6-5
CDR3: CASSYGGRTEAFF

J: TRBJ1-1
length: 18
V: TRBV5-4
CDR3: CASSGSARQGSLRTEAFF

J: TRBJ2-1
length: 14
V: TRBV5-4
CDR3: CASSLEGSYNEQFF

J: TRBJ2-2
length: 15
V: TRBV7-2
CDR3: CASSLVAGGTGELFF

J: -
length: 13
V: TRBV9
CDR3: CASSAGTTYEQYF

J: TRBJ1-1
length: 12
V: TRBV15
CDR3: CATSRVGAEAFF

J: TRBJ2-3
length: 16
V: TRBV27
CDR3: CASTERLAGEEDTQYF

J: TRBJ1-1
length: 14
V: TRBV28
CDR3: CASSPILDRSEAFF

J: TRBJ1-2
length: 14
V: TRBV28
CDR3: CASSQIQEDHGYTF

J: TRBJ2-3
length: 12
V: TRBV11-1
CDR3: CASTQGRDTQYF

J: TRBJ2-3
length: 18
V: TRBV9
CDR3: CASGVMAGGPGSTDTQYF

J: TRBJ1-4
length: 16
V: TRBV19
CDR3: CASSFLGTGEDEKLFF

J: TRBJ2-5
length: 14
V: TRBV10-2
CDR3: CASSERDSQETQYF

J: TRBJ2-3
length: 17
V: TRBV7-8
CDR3: CASSPRDTRIPTDTQYF

J: TRBJ1-2
length: 17
V: TRBV5-8
CDR3: CASSLPQRQGLPDGYTF

J: TRBJ2-7
length: 12
V: TRBV7-9
CDR3: CAVRTGAYEQYF

J: TRBJ1-5
length: 18
V: TRBV7-8
CDR3: CASSLGAFKVGVNQPQHF

J: TRBJ2-7
length: 15
V: TRBV7-2
CDR3: CASSLASGSLDEQYF

J: TRBJ2-6
length: 15
V: TRBV11-3
CDR3: CASSADISGANVLTF

J: TRBJ2-7
length: 14
V: TRBV7-9
CDR3: CASSSDRHLYEQYF

J: TRBJ2-1
length: 17
V: TRBV4-1
CDR3: CASSHLPRWESGNEQFF

J: TRBJ2-3
length: 14
V: TRBV10-1
CDR3: CASSDRLVMDTQYF

J: TRBJ2-7
length: 15
V: TRBV9
CDR3: CASSVGAGGPYEQYF

J: TRBJ2-3
length: 15
V: TRBV2
CDR3: CASSEGTASTDTQYF

J: TRBJ1-3
length: 15
V: TRBV4-1
CDR3: CASSRSPGSGNTIYF

J: TRBJ2-5
length: 10
V: TRBV25-1
CDR3: CASMSGTQYF

J: TRBJ2-4
length: 14
V: TRBV2
CDR3: CASRTGLAKNIQYF

J: TRBJ2-1
length: 10
V: TRBV10-3
CDR3: CATRELEQFF

J: TRBJ1-1
length: 14
V: TRBV9
CDR3: CASSVMDGDTEAFF

J: TRBJ2-7
length: 16
V: TRBV7-9
CDR3: CASSALRTGGPYEQYF

J: TRBJ2-6
length: 15
V: TRBV5-6
CDR3: CASSFYSSGANVLTF

J: TRBJ2-1
length: 15
V: TRBV4-1
CDR3: CASSGSASSYNEQFF

J: TRBJ2-1
length: 15
V: TRBV14
CDR3: CASSLLGSFGNEQFF

J: -
length: 14
V: TRBV23-1
CDR3: CAKYPIPVLYEQYF

J: TRBJ1-1
length: 13
V: TRBV25-1
CDR3: CASSEWGPTEAFF